This TCR beta chain was sequenced for a study of cytotoxic CD8 clonotypes in ibrutinib-treated CLL. The overall study: The sample average was roughly 240,000 productive templates and roughly 90,000 productive rearrangements. Findings and caveats of the study: Before falling back toward baseline at progression, clonality had risen at the time of ibrutinib response.

Data came from immunoSEQ multiplex PCR; TCRdb stores just in-frame clones and leaves some out. The top ten clones hold around 3.1% of a sample with 150,000 to 200,000 clones, roughly 88% of them seen once. Per the germline V gene, CDR1 is SQVTM and CDR2 is ANQGSEA. The V gene end was trimmed by 4 bases and the J gene end by 7 bases; junction bases not matched to a gene: 1. CDR3 length equals 11 residues. Regarding this clone: Its cognate antigen is unknown.

The V and J genes are TRBV29-1 and TRBJ1-2, with 9 positions matching TRBD1. The sample consisted of PBMCs, taken at disease progression, from a patient treated with ibrutinib. The origin of this receptor is a human donor with chronic lymphocytic leukemia. CDR3 nucleotide sequence: TGCAGCGTTGGACAGGGGGGTGGCTACACCTTC. The encoded protein is CSVGQGGGYTF. The whole variable domain, remainder taken from reference TRBV29-1 and TRBJ1-2, is SAVISQKPSRDICQRGTSLTIQCQVDSQVTMMFWYRQQPGQSLTLIATANQGSEATYESGFVIDKFPISRPNLTFSTLTVSNMSPEDSSIYLCSVGQGGGYTFGSGTRLTVV.